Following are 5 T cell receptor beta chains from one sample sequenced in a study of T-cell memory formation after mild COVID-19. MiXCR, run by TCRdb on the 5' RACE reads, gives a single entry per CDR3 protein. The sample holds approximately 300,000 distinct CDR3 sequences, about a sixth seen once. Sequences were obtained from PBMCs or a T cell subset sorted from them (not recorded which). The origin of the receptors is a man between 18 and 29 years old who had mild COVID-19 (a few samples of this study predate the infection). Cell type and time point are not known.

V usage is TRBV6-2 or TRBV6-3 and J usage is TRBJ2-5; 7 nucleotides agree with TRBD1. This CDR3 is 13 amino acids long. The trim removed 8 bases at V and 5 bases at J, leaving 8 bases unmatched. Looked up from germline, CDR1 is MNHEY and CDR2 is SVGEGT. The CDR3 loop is CASVRDSQETQYF. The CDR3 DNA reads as TGTGCCAGCGTGAGGGACAGCCAGGAGACCCAGTACTTC.

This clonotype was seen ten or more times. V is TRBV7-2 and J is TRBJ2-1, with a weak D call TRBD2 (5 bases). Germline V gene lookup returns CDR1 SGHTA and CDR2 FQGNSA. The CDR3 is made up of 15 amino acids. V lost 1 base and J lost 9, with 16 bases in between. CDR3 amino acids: CASSLGPEKGSEQFF. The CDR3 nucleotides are TGTGCCAGCAGCTTAGGGCCTGAAAAAGGGAGTGAGCAGTTCTTC.

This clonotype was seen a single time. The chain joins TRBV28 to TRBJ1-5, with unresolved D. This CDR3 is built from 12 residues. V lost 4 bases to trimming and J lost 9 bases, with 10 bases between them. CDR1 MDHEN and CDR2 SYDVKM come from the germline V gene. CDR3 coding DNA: TGTGCCAGCAGTTACAACAGAGGGCCCCAGCATTTT. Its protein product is CASSYNRGPQHF.

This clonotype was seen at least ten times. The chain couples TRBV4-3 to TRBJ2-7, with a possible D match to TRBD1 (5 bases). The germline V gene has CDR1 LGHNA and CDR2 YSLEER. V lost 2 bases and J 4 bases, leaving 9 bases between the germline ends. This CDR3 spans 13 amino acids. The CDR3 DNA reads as TGCGCCAGCAGCCAAAGGACATTTTACGAGCAGTACTTC. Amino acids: CASSQRTFYEQYF.

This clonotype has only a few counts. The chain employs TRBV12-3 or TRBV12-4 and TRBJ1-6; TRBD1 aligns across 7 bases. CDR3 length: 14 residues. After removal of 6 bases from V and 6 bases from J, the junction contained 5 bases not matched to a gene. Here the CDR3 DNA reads TGTGCCAGCAGCGACGACAGGGCTAATTCACCCCTCCACTTT. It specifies CASSDDRANSPLHF.